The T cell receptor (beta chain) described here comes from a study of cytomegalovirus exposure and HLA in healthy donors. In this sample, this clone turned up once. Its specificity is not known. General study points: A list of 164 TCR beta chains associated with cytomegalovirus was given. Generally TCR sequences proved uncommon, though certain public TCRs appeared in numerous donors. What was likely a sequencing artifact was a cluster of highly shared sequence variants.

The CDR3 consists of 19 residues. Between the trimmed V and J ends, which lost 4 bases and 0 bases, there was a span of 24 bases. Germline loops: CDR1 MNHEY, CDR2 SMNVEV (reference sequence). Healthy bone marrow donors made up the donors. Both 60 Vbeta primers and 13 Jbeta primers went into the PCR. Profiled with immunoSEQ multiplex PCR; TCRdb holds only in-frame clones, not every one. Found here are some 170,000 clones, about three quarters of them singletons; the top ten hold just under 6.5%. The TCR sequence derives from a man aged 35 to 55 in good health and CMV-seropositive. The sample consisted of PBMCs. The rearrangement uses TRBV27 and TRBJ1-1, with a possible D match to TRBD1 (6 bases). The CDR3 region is CASSSVPVIPGTLNTEAFF. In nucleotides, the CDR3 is TGTGCCAGCAGTTCGGTACCCGTAATCCCCGGGACATTGAACACTGAAGCTTTCTTT.